A selection of T cell receptor beta chains follows, all from one sample in a study of neoadjuvant anti-PD-1 for oral cavity cancer. Using immunoSEQ multiplex PCR, the repertoire was profiled, and TCRdb retains in-frame clones only, with some absent. The table lists about 14,000 clones, roughly two thirds of them singletons. Sequenced material: PBMCs, taken after nivolumab (anti-PD-1) treatment. These receptor sequences come from a person aged 35-80 years with oral cavity squamous cell carcinoma. The CDR3 runs from the conserved cysteine through the conserved F or W. The order of the fields is V gene, J gene, clone size, D gene, CDR3 DNA, CDR3 protein. A D gene is named only where the DNA matches it firmly. The listing skips clone size in some rows; elsewhere it reads once, few, many or a size class.

>TRBV9|TRBJ1-3|-|-
TGTGCCAGCAGCCCCGGAGGGGGAAACACCATATATTTT
CASSPGGGNTIYF
>TRBV7-2|TRBJ1-5|-|-
TGTGCCAGCAGCTTAGGAAAAGGGCGAGGCAATCAGCCCCAGCATTTT
CASSLGKGRGNQPQHF
>TRBV7-9|TRBJ1-2|-|TRBD1
TGTGCCAGCAGCTTAGGGGAACGACAGGGCGCCTACACCTTC
CASSLGERQGAYTF
>TRBV27|TRBJ1-3|-|-
TGTGCCAGCAGTTTAAATAGGGGAAACACCATATATTTT
CASSLNRGNTIYF
>TRBV5-6|TRBJ2-5|-|-
TGTGCCAGCAGCTTGAAAGGACTTGCACAAGAGACCCAGTACTTC
CASSLKGLAQETQYF
>TRBV19|TRBJ1-3|-|-
TGTGCCAGCGAAAGGACCAGAGGTGGAAACACCATATATTTT
CASERTRGGNTIYF
>TRBV2|TRBJ2-1|-|TRBD2
TGTGCCAGCAGACGACTAGCGGGTTCCCACAATGAGCAGTTCTTC
CASRRLAGSHNEQFF
>TRBV9|TRBJ2-1|-|TRBD2
TGTGCCAGCAGCGTTTCGGGAGGGTACAATGAGCAGTTCTTC
CASSVSGGYNEQFF
>TRBV4-2|TRBJ2-2|-|-
TGTGCCAGCAGCTGGGGCAGTCGGCCCGAGGAGCTGTTTTTT
CASSWGSRPEELFF
>TRBV19|TRBJ1-5|-|-
TGTGCCAGTAGTCTCGGACAAGATCAGCCCCAGCATTTT
CASSLGQDQPQHF
>TRBV5-4|TRBJ2-7|-|-
TGTGCCAGCAGCCCGGGCGGTTTGGACTACGAGCAGTACTTC
CASSPGGLDYEQYF
>TRBV7-3|TRBJ2-1|few|-
TGTGCCAGCAGCTTCGGACAGAACTCCTACAATGAGCAGTTCTTC
CASSFGQNSYNEQFF
>TRBV5-1|TRBJ1-1|-|-
TGCGCCAGCAGCTTAGAAGGGGGAGTCATGAACACTGAAGCTTTCTTT
CASSLEGGVMNTEAFF
>TRBV19|TRBJ2-1|-|-
TGTGCCAGTAGTATAGATCTATCGACAAGCGGGAATGAGCAGTTCTTC
CASSIDLSTSGNEQFF
>TRBV5-8|TRBJ2-4|few|-
TGTGCCAGCAGCTTGGATTTGGGGGCAACGACAGCCAAAAACATTCAGTACTTC
CASSLDLGATTAKNIQYF
>TRBV9|TRBJ2-3|-|-
TGTGCCAGCAGCGTAGCCGTAGCCACAGATACGCAGTATTTT
CASSVAVATDTQYF
>TRBV6-5|TRBJ2-1|-|TRBD2
TGTGCCAGCAACAATCCCGGGACTAGTTCTAATGAGCAGTTCTTC
CASNNPGTSSNEQFF
>TRBV11-2|TRBJ1-1|-|-
TGTGCCAGCATCCACCGGGCGGCAAACACTGAAGCTTTCTTT
CASIHRAANTEAFF
>TRBV11-3|TRBJ2-5|-|-
TGTGCCAGCAGCTTACGAGGGGGGGGTCTGGAGACCCAGTACTTC
CASSLRGGGLETQYF
>TRBV18|TRBJ2-2|few|TRBD1
TGTGCCAGCTCACCGAGACAGGGGGACACCGGGGAGCTGTTTTTT
CASSPRQGDTGELFF
>TRBV10-3|TRBJ1-4|-|TRBD1
TGTGCCATCAGTGAGTCCTCGGGACAGGGCAATGAAAAACTGTTTTTT
CAISESSGQGNEKLFF
>TRBV5-4|TRBJ2-7|-|-
TGTGCCAAAGAGATCTCAAGCTCCCGCCACGAGCAGTACTTC
CAKEISSSRHEQYF